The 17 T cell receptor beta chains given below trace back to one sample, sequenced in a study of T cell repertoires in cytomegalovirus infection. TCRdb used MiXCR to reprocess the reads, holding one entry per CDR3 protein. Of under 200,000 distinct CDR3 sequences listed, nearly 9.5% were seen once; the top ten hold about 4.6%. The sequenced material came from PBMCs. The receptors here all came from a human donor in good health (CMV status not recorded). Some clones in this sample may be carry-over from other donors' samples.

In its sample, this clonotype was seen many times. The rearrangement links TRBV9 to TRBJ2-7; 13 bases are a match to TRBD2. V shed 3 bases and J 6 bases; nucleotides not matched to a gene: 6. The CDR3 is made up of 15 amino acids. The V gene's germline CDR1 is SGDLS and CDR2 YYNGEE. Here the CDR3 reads CASSASGTSGTEQYF. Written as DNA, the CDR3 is TGTGCCAGCAGCGCATCGGGGACTAGCGGGACCGAGCAGTACTTC.

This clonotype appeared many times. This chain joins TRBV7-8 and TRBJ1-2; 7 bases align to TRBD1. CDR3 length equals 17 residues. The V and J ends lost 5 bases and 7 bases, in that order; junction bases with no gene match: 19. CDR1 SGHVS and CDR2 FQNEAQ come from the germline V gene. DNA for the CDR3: TGTGCCAGCAGCCCGGCGACGGATCTGACAGGGATCGGTGGCTACACCTTC. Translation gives CASSPATDLTGIGGYTF.

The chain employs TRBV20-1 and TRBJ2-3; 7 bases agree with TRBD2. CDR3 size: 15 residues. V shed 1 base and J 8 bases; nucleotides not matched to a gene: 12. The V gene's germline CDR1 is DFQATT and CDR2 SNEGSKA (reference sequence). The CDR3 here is CSARVDGRAGGTQYF. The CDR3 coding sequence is TGCAGTGCTAGAGTGGATGGGAGGGCAGGAGGTACGCAGTATTTT.

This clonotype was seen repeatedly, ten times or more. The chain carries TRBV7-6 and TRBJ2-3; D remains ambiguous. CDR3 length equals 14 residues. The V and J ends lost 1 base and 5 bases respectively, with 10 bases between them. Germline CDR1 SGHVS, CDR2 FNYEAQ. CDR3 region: CASSLGVSLDTQYF. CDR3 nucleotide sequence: TGTGCCAGCAGCTTAGGCGTCAGCCTAGATACGCAGTATTTT.

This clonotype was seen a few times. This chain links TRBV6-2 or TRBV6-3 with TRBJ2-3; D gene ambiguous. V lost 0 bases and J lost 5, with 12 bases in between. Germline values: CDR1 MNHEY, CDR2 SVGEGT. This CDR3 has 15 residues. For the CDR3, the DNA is TGTGCCAGCAGTTACTCGAAAGCGAAGGGAGATACGCAGTATTTT. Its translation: CASSYSKAKGDTQYF.

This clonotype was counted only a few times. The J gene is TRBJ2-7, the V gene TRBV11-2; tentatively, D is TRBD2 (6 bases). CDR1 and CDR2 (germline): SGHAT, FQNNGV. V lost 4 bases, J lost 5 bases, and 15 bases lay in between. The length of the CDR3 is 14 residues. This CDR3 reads CASSSQGTYHEQYF. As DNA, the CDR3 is TGTGCCAGCAGCTCGCAAGGGACTTACCACGAGCAGTACTTC.

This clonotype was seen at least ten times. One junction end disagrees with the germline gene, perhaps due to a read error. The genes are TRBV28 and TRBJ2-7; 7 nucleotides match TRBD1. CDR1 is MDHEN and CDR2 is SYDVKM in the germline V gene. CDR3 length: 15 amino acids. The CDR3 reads CAISEGQAGSYEQYF. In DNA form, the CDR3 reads TGTGCCATCAGTGAAGGACAGGCAGGCTCCTACGAGCAGTACTTC.

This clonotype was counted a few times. CDR3 nucleotide sequence: TGTGCCAGCAGTTTCGACAGGGTAGTGAGCGAGCAGTACTTC. This translates into CASSFDRVVSEQYF. The chain joins TRBV6-6 to TRBJ2-7, with 7 bases that match TRBD1. There are 14 residues in the CDR3. Germline loops: CDR1 MNHNY, CDR2 SVGAGI (reference sequence). Germline trimming cut 4 bases from V and 6 bases from J; bases unmatched to any gene: 9.

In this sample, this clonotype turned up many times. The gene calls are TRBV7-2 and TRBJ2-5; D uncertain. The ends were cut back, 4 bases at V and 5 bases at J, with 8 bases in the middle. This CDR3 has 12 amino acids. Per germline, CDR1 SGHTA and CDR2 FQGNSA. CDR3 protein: CASSSVLETQYF. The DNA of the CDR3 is TGTGCCAGCAGCTCCGTGCTCGAGACCCAGTACTTC.

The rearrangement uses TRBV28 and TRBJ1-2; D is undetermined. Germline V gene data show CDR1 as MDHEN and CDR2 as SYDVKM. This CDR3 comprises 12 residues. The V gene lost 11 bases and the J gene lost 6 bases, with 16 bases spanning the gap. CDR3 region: CAGKGGQHGYTF. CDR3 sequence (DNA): TGTGCCGGAAAGGGAGGGCAGCATGGCTACACCTTC.

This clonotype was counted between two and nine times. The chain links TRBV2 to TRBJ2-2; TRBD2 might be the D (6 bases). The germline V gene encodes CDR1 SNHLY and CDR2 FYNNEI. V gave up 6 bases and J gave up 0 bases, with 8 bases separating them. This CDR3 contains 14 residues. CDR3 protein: CASRAGPNTGELFF. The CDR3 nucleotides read TGTGCCAGCAGGGCGGGACCGAACACCGGGGAGCTGTTTTTT.

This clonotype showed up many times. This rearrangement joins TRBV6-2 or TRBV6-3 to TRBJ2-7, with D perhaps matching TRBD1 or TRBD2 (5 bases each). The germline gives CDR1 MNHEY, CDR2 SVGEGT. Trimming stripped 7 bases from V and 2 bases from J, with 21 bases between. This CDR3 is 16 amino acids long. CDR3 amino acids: CASTTLDGTRPYEQYF. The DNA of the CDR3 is TGTGCCAGCACTACGCTGGACGGGACCCGACCCTACGAGCAGTACTTC.

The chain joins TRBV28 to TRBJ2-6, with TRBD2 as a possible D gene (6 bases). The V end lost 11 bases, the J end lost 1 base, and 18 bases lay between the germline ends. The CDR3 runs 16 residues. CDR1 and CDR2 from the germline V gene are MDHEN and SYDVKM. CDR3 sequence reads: CAGAAAGLSGANVLTF. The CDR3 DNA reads TGTGCCGGGGCAGCGGCGGGGTTATCTGGGGCCAACGTCCTGACTTTC.

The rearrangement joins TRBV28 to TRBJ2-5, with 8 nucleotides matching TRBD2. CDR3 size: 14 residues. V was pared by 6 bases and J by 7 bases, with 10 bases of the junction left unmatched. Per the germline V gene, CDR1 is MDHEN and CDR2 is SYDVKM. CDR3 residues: CASSRGGGGRTQYF. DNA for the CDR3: TGTGCCAGCAGCCGGGGGGGGGGGGGGCGGACCCAGTACTTC.

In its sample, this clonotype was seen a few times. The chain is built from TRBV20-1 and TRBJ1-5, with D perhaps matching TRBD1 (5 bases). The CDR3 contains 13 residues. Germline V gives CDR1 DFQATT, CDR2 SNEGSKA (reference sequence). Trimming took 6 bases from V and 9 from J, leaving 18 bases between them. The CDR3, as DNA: TGCAGTGCCCCGGGGGAGAGGGAACGGCCCCAGCATTTT. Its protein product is CSAPGERERPQHF.

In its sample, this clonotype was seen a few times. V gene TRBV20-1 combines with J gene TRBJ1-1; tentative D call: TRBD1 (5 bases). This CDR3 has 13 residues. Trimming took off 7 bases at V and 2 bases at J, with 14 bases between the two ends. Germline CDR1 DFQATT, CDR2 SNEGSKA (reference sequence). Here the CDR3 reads CSVPGTSNTEAFF. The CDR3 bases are TGCAGTGTTCCCGGGACCTCAAACACTGAAGCTTTCTTT.

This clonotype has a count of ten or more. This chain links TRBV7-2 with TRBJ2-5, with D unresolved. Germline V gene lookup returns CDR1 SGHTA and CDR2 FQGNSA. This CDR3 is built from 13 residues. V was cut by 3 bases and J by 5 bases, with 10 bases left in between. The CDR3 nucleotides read TGTGCCAGCAGCTTCGACATGTCGGAGACCCAGTACTTC. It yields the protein CASSFDMSETQYF.